These T cell receptor beta chains were read from a single sample in a study of technical replicates of blood from a handful of donors. Libraries were prepared by immunoSEQ multiplex PCR; TCRdb keeps only in-frame clonotypes and omits some of them. The data show about 67,000 clones, nearly 98% seen once. Source material: T cells isolated from PBMCs. The receptors were gathered from a human donor in good health. Both conserved end residues are part of each CDR3. D genes are given only for firm matches.

TRBD2	TRBJ2-3	TRBV2	CASSLAVLSQDTQYF
.	TRBJ2-7	TRBV7-7	CASSFPGGEQYF
.	TRBJ2-3	TRBV11-3	CASSLGHFLTDTQYF
.	TRBJ2-1	TRBV6-1	CASSEASPYNEQFF
TRBD1	TRBJ2-5	TRBV30	CAWSATGYQETQYF
TRBD2	TRBJ2-3	TRBV5-1	CASSLGTSGISDTQYF
.	TRBJ2-1	TRBV4-3	CASSQDSSDEQFF
TRBD2	TRBJ2-1	TRBV19	CATLTSGRTNEQFF
TRBD2	TRBJ2-1	TRBV6-1	CASRLAGEVDEQFF
TRBD2	TRBJ2-1	TRBV7-7	CASSIGLAGPNEQFF
.	TRBJ1-5	TRBV4-1	CASSPIPGHQNQPQHF
.	TRBJ2-3	TRBV4-1	CASSQAGSVDTQYF
TRBD2	TRBJ2-7	TRBV4-1	CASSQQGLAFVYEQYF
.	TRBJ1-1	TRBV12-5	CASAFGGTEAFF
.	TRBJ2-2	TRBV11-3	CASSLIWAGYTGELFF
TRBD2	TRBJ2-7	TRBV27	CASSLREGSEQYF
TRBD2	TRBJ2-3	TRBV28	CASSPRTSGSQNTQYF
TRBD1	TRBJ2-1	TRBV7-3	CASSSPGTGGNEQFF
TRBD1	TRBJ1-5	TRBV7-8	CASSQPGQGSNQPQHF
.	TRBJ1-3	TRBV27	CASSLSRSGNTIYF
.	TRBJ2-2	TRBV2	CASSDRGTTNTGELFF
TRBD1	TRBJ1-2	TRBV6-5	CASSSANRGLSYGYTF
TRBD1	TRBJ2-7	TRBV4-2	CASSLTAGTGSYEQYF
TRBD1	TRBJ1-1	TRBV5-1	CASSWGYTGTGDTEAFF
.	TRBJ2-1	TRBV7-3	CASSLRERGSYNEQFF
.	TRBJ2-1	TRBV7-9	CASSLEGSGRNEQFF
.	TRBJ2-1	TRBV2	CASSEERYNEQFF
TRBD2	TRBJ2-7	TRBV7-9	CASSLGSSGNREQYF
TRBD2	TRBJ2-7	TRBV28	CASSELAGDYEQYF
.	TRBJ2-7	TRBV5-6	CASSLFGVSYEQYF
.	TRBJ2-1	TRBV7-2	CASSLLGFSNEQFF
.	TRBJ1-5	TRBV19	CASSIIQGNQPQHF
.	TRBJ1-2	TRBV13	CASPEWADYGYTF
TRBD1	TRBJ1-1	TRBV11-2	CASSLRGLTEAFF
.	TRBJ2-7	TRBV4-2	CASSQVELGSYEQYF
TRBD1	TRBJ2-2	TRBV5-4	CASSLIQGARTGELFF
TRBD1	TRBJ2-2	TRBV2	CASSETGVRIGELFF
.	TRBJ2-1	TRBV19	CASSIVTYLSYNEQFF
.	TRBJ2-5	TRBV10-3	CAISEATAETQYF
.	TRBJ2-5	TRBV11-3	CASSPTGTYETQYF
.	TRBJ2-2	TRBV11-3	CASSPQTLQGGELFF
.	TRBJ2-2	TRBV7-9	CASSWTTNTGELFF
TRBD1	TRBJ2-1	TRBV4-1	CASSIRDSLNYNEQFF
.	TRBJ2-1	TRBV4-2	CASSQLVLEAPSYNEQFF
.	TRBJ2-2	TRBV6-5	CASRDRPAGELFF
.	TRBJ2-2	TRBV27	CASSSKNTGELFF
.	TRBJ1-5	TRBV19	CASSTQTLNQPQHF
TRBD1	TRBJ1-4	TRBV30	CAWSVRGTGTNEKLFF
TRBD2	TRBJ2-5	TRBV9	CASSVSGLAEETQYF
.	TRBJ2-7	TRBV14	CASSHHYEQYF
TRBD1	TRBJ2-1	TRBV13	CASSLAPWGQKEMDNEQFF
TRBD2	TRBJ2-7	TRBV30	CACTLGLAEFYEQYF
TRBD1	TRBJ2-2	TRBV5-1	CASSARQGSGGELFF
TRBD2	TRBJ2-7	TRBV27	CASSFSGRAYEQYF
.	TRBJ1-2	TRBV15	CATSRDLSGTNYGYTF
.	TRBJ2-7	TRBV30	CAWSRGGSSYEQYF
.	TRBJ1-5	TRBV18	CASSPLAVINQPQHF
.	TRBJ1-1	TRBV19	CASSIGGRGTEAFF
TRBD2	TRBJ2-7	TRBV7-2	CASSSGTSGNSYEQYF
TRBD2	TRBJ2-7	TRBV4-3	CASSQVGAGVREQYF